The clone carrying this T cell receptor beta chain has just a few counts. TCRdb re-called the RT-PCR reads through MiXCR, storing one row per CDR3 protein. The data show 500,000 to 600,000 distinct CDR3 sequences, with roughly 12% seen just once and 9.5% to 12% held by the top ten. The record originates from a study of response to subunit inactivated influenza vaccine. Looked up from germline, CDR1 is SGDLS and CDR2 is YYNGEE. This CDR3 spans 14 amino acids. The ends were cut back, 0 bases at V and 4 bases at J, with 9 bases in the middle. The same sample was also used in a study of T cells expressing NK-cell markers. Per that paper: Generation of TCR beta cDNA was performed by 5'RACE template switching incorporating UMIs. The TCR beta repertoires originated in sorted CD3+CD56+NKG2C+, CD3+CD56+NKG2C- and CD3+CD56-NKG2C+ T cells. Dominant NKG2C+ clonotypes were found to form about 1.0-8% of CD8+ T cells in several donors. The same clonotypes also predominated in the CD3+CD56-NKG2C+ fraction of several donors. Evidence did not settle whether expanded NKG2C+ T cell clones targeted HCMV.

V is TRBV9 and J is TRBJ2-3; D gene unclear. The specimen comprised PBMCs from blood, sampled on the day of vaccination. The TCR was taken from a man between 45 and 60 years old who received an inactivated influenza vaccine. The CDR3 sequence: CASSVGFGADTQYF. CDR3 nucleotide sequence: TGTGCCAGCAGCGTAGGATTTGGTGCAGATACGCAGTATTTT.